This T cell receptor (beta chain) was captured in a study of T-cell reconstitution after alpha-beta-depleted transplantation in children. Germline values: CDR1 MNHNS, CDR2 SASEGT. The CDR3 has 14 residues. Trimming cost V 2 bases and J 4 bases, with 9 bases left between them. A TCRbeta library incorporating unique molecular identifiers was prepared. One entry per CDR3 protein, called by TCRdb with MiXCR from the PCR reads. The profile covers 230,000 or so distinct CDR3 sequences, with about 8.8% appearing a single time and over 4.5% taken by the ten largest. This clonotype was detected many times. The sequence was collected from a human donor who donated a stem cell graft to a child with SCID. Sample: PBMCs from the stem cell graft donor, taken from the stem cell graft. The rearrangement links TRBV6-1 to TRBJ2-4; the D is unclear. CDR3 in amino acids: CASSEQAGKNIQYF. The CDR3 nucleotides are TGTGCCAGCAGTGAACAGGCCGGGAAAAACATTCAGTACTTC.